These T cell receptor beta chains were read from a single sample in a study of shared clonotypes between healthy human individuals. The table came from immunoSEQ multiplex PCR; TCRdb's copy has only in-frame clones and leaves some out. The table shows millions of clones, with roughly 95% occurring only once. The specimen was naive CD4+ T cells sorted from blood. The receptors come from a man between 18 and 35 years old in good health. Each CDR3 is given with its conserved first and last residue. A D gene is named only where the DNA matches it firmly. Clone size is stated in some rows and not others, as once, few, many or a class when expanded.

j_call v_call clone_size d_call cdr3_aa cdr3_nt
TRBJ1-6 TRBV30 NA NA CAWSVRGADSPLHF TGTGCCTGGAGTGTACGGGGGGCGGATTCACCCCTCCACTTT
TRBJ1-5 TRBV27 few NA CASGTPVGNQPQHF TGTGCCAGCGGGACACCGGTGGGCAATCAGCCCCAGCATTTT
TRBJ2-1 TRBV6-6 NA NA CASSGSITNEQFF TGTGCCAGCAGTGGGTCGATTACGAATGAGCAGTTCTTC
TRBJ1-2 TRBV28 NA NA CASSQEINGYTF TGTGCCAGCAGCCAAGAGATAAACGGCTACACCTTC
TRBJ2-5 TRBV6-6 NA NA CASSYPTSQETQYF TGTGCCAGCAGTTACCCTACTAGCCAAGAGACCCAGTACTTC
TRBJ2-7 TRBV6-5 once NA CASSPGGGSPYEQYF TGTGCCAGCAGTCCCGGGGGCGGGTCGCCCTACGAGCAGTACTTC
TRBJ1-1 TRBV5-1 once TRBD1 CASSPDTPGGEAFF TGCGCCAGCAGCCCAGACACCCCAGGGGGTGAAGCTTTCTTT
TRBJ2-5 TRBV6-1 NA TRBD2 CASSEAPRGLAGQETQYF TGTGCCAGCAGTGAAGCCCCGAGAGGGCTAGCGGGGCAAGAGACCCAGTACTTC
TRBJ2-5 TRBV6-5 NA TRBD2 CASSWGGQETQYF TGTGCCAGCAGTTGGGGGGGCCAAGAGACCCAGTACTTC
TRBJ1-1 TRBV19 NA NA CASSPGRQGGTEAFF TGTGCCAGTAGCCCAGGGCGGCAGGGAGGCACTGAAGCTTTCTTT
TRBJ1-6 TRBV18 NA NA CASSPGGDSPLHF TGTGCCAGCTCACCAGGGGGCGATTCACCCCTCCACTTT
TRBJ2-5 TRBV2 once NA CASRGNPGETQYF TGTGCCAGCAGGGGGAATCCTGGGGAGACCCAGTACTTC
TRBJ1-5 TRBV28 NA NA CASTPPGPYQPQHF TGTGCCAGCACCCCCCCTGGGCCTTATCAGCCCCAGCATTTT
TRBJ2-7 TRBV6-5 NA NA CASGFVEQYF TGTGCCAGCGGTTTTGTCGAGCAGTACTTC
TRBJ2-7 TRBV10-1 NA NA CASSESLGLVNEQYF TGCGCCAGCAGTGAGTCTTTGGGGCTAGTTAACGAGCAGTACTTC
TRBJ2-1 TRBV6-6 NA TRBD2 CASSLAGVGDNEQFF TGTGCCAGCAGTCTAGCGGGAGTTGGTGACAATGAGCAGTTCTTC
TRBJ1-5 TRBV4-3 NA NA CASSQGRGESGNQPQHF TGCGCCAGCAGCCAAGGCAGGGGTGAAAGCGGCAATCAGCCCCAGCATTTT
TRBJ2-5 TRBV11-2 once TRBD1 CASSKGQGTTIGTQYF TGTGCCAGCAGCAAGGGACAGGGGACAACGATAGGGACCCAGTACTTC
TRBJ2-3 TRBV10-2 NA NA CASSFDWTRGAQYF TGCGCCAGCAGTTTCGACTGGACCAGGGGGGCGCAGTATTTT
TRBJ2-3 TRBV4-3 NA TRBD2 CASSTRLASPNPTDTQYF TGCGCCAGCAGCACAAGACTAGCATCCCCAAACCCCACAGATACGCAGTATTTT
TRBJ2-3 TRBV29-1 NA NA CSVSAGSVDTQYF TGCAGCGTTTCGGCAGGGTCGGTAGATACGCAGTATTTT
TRBJ2-7 TRBV10-3 NA NA CATGSLSSYEQYF TGTGCCACCGGGTCCCTAAGCTCCTACGAGCAGTACTTC
TRBJ2-3 TRBV5-1 NA NA CASSLAVGNTQYF TGCGCCAGCAGCTTGGCGGTGGGAAATACGCAGTATTTT
TRBJ1-1 TRBV11-3 once TRBD1 CASSPGQGTEAFF TGTGCCAGCAGCCCTGGACAGGGGACTGAAGCTTTCTTT
TRBJ1-6 TRBV28 NA NA CASRGSYNSPLHF TGTGCCAGCAGGGGGAGTTATAATTCACCCCTCCACTTT